Each of the 14 T cell receptor beta chains below was sequenced from the same sample in a study of T cell responses to AZD1222 COVID-19 vaccine. Assay used: immunoSEQ multiplex PCR; TCRdb lists only in-frame clones, some missing. The data show about 96,000 clones, about 90% seen once. Sequences were derived from peripheral blood, sampled on day 0 of AZD1222 vaccination. The source of these receptors is an adult in good health.

The chain recombines TRBV15 with TRBJ1-1; no definite D call. CDR3 length: 14 residues. Germline V CDR1 and CDR2: LNHNV, YYDKDF (reference sequence). The V and J ends lost 3 bases and 2 bases respectively, with 10 bases between them. CDR3 in amino acids: CATSREEVNTEAFF. The CDR3 nucleotides read TGTGCCACCAGCAGGGAGGAGGTTAACACTGAAGCTTTCTTT.

This clone came up a few times. This chain uses TRBV30 with TRBJ2-7; D is unresolved. The CDR3 consists of 10 residues. The ends were cut back, 5 bases at V and 4 bases at J, with 6 bases in the middle. Per germline, CDR1 GTSNPN and CDR2 SVGIG (reference sequence). The CDR3, as DNA: TGTGCCTGGGGGGATTACGAGCAGTACTTC. Residues: CAWGDYEQYF.

The chain joins TRBV19 to TRBJ2-7; possible D gene TRBD1, 5 bases. Between the trimmed V and J ends, which lost 3 bases and 9 bases, there was a span of 9 bases. CDR1 is LNHDA, CDR2 SQIVND, per germline (reference sequence). This CDR3 is built from 11 residues. CDR3 sequence: CASSMGQGQYF. The DNA for the CDR3 is TGTGCCAGTAGTATGGGGCAGGGGCAGTACTTC.

The CDR3 DNA sequence: TGTGCCAGCAGCCCAAAGGGCGGTAGCTCCTATAATTCACCCCTCCACTTT. The encoded protein is CASSPKGGSSYNSPLHF. The chain employs TRBV5-6 and TRBJ1-6; D unresolved. V gave up 4 bases and J gave up 0 bases, with 14 bases separating them. From germline, CDR1 is SGHDT and CDR2 YYEEEE. This CDR3 region has 17 residues. Looking up the rest from reference TRBV5-6 and TRBJ1-6 gives the full variable domain: DAGVTQSPTHLIKTRGQQVTLRCSPKSGHDTVSWYQQALGQGPQFIFQYYEEEERQRGNFPDRFSGHQFPNYSSELNVNALLLGDSALYLCASSPKGGSSYNSPLHFGNGTRLTVT.

The chain couples TRBV9 to TRBJ2-1; the match to TRBD2 covers 13 bases. With 4 bases clipped from V and 5 bases from J, the junction kept 6 bases outside the gene matches. Germline CDR1 is SGDLS and CDR2 is YYNGEE. The CDR3 contains 16 residues. This CDR3 is CASSLGLAGADNEQFF. In nucleotides, the CDR3 is TGTGCCAGCAGCCTAGGACTAGCGGGAGCTGACAATGAGCAGTTCTTC.

This chain connects TRBV28 to TRBJ1-3, with 7 bases that match TRBD1. The CDR3 is 15 amino acids. The J segment lost 2 bases and the V segment lost 2 bases, leaving 3 bases of the junction unmatched. Germline V lookup: CDR1 MDHEN, CDR2 SYDVKM. The CDR3 DNA follows: TGTGCCAGCAGTTTAGGACAGGCCCCTGGAAACACCATATATTTT. This gives the protein CASSLGQAPGNTIYF.

The rearrangement links TRBV7-9 to TRBJ2-7; D is possibly TRBD1 or TRBD2 (5 bases each). The V gene's germline CDR1 is SEHNR and CDR2 FQNEAQ (reference sequence). This CDR3 is built from 16 residues. Trimming shortened V by 2 bases and J by 2 bases, and 16 bases separated the two germline ends. The chain's CDR3 is CASSLPVSGTAYEQYF. CDR3 in DNA: TGTGCCAGCAGCTTACCGGTATCCGGGACCGCCTACGAGCAGTACTTC.

V is TRBV6-2 or TRBV6-3 and J is TRBJ2-3; TRBD2 is a possible D gene (6 bases). The CDR3 loop spans 16 amino acids. The V and J ends lost 5 bases and 2 bases respectively, with 17 bases between them. CDR1 and CDR2 (germline): MNHEY, SVGEGT. The CDR3 here is CASSPWTTPDTDTQYF. The CDR3, as DNA: TGTGCCAGCAGTCCCTGGACTACCCCGGACACAGATACGCAGTATTTT.

V usage is TRBV10-3 and J usage is TRBJ1-1; D unclear. The V and J ends lost 2 bases and 8 bases respectively, with 12 bases between them. CDR3 length: 13 residues. Looked up from germline, CDR1 is ENHRY and CDR2 is SYGVKD. The CDR3 is CAISELVPGEAFF. In DNA, the CDR3 is TGTGCCATCAGTGAGCTCGTACCGGGGGAAGCTTTCTTT.

The genes are TRBV6-5 and TRBJ1-6; D call uncertain. The CDR3 contains 12 residues. V dropped 7 bases and J dropped 7 bases, with 8 bases sitting between them. CDR1 and CDR2 from the germline V gene are MNHEY and SVGAGI. CDR3 DNA sequence: TGTGCCAGCAAAACGAGGAATTCACCCCTCCACTTT. Amino acids: CASKTRNSPLHF.

The rearrangement uses TRBV18 and TRBJ1-1, with 8 bases matching TRBD1. This CDR3 is built from 17 residues. The trim removed 0 bases at V and 11 bases at J, leaving 17 bases unmatched. The germline CDR1 and CDR2 sequences are KGHSH and LQKENI. The CDR3 here is CASSPPPTTRGRVDAFF. The CDR3 DNA follows: TGTGCCAGCTCACCACCACCAACGACCAGGGGGCGGGTTGACGCTTTCTTT.

J is TRBJ2-7 and V is TRBV5-5; D unclear. V lost 0 bases and J lost 7, with 5 bases in between. CDR1 SGHKS and CDR2 YYEKEE come from the germline V gene (reference sequence). The CDR3 totals 11 residues. The CDR3 here is CASSLEREQYF. In nucleotides, the CDR3 is TGTGCCAGCAGCTTGGAGCGTGAGCAGTACTTC.

The CDR3 reads CAWSTGLNYGYTF. CDR3 DNA sequence: TGTGCCTGGAGTACGGGACTTAACTATGGCTACACCTTC. The rearrangement uses TRBV30 and TRBJ1-2, with D possibly matching TRBD1 (5 bases). V lost 2 bases and J 1 base, leaving 8 bases between the germline ends. The CDR3 is 13 amino acids. Germline V gene data show CDR1 as GTSNPN and CDR2 as SVGIG (reference sequence).

The genes are TRBV12-3 or TRBV12-4 and TRBJ1-1; no clear D gene. V was pared by 2 bases and J by 8 bases, with 12 bases between. CDR3 length equals 13 residues. As DNA, the CDR3 is TGTGCCAGCAGTTTACTAGGCGGAAAAGAAGCTTTCTTT. Its protein is CASSLLGGKEAFF.